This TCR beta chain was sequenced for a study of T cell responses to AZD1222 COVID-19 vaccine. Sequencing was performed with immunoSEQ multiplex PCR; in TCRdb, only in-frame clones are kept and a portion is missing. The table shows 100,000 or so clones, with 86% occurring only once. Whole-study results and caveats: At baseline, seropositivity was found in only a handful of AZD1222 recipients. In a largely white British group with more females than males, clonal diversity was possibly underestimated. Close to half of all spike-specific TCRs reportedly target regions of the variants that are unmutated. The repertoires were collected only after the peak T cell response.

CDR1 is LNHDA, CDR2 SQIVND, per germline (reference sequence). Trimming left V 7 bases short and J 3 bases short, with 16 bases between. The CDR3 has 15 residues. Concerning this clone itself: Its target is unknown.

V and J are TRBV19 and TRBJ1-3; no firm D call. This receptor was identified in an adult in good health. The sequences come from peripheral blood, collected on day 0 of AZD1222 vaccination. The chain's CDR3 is CASTPTRGNGNTIYF. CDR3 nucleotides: TGTGCCAGTACCCCCACGCGGGGAAATGGAAACACCATATATTTT.